This TCR beta chain was captured by sequencing in a study of blood T cell repertoires in COVID-19 (dated by TCRdb to 2019 to 2021). With regard to the full study: Samples covering the acute and convalescent phases of COVID-19 were provided by collaborators in the United States, Italy and Spain. Samples came from the ongoing ImmuneRACE study (first 160 participants) plus 1,254 subjects from 6 global collaborators. The material from the prospective study consisted of cDNA or gDNA derived from T cells, B-cell-depleted T cells, or PBMCs. Subjects who had been exposed to COVID-19, were actively infected with it, or had recovered from it provided the deeply sampled blood TCRbeta repertoires that made up the dataset. The repertoires were released in a freely available public database meant as a resource for research on the immune response to SARS-CoV-2. A de-identified subject ID, COVID-19 status, age in years and sex were almost always included in the sample metadata. Where available, HLA class I and class II types were obtained from metadata supplied by the sample provider rather than from assay-based typing.

At one collaborating source in Seattle, patients were enrolled during active infection and were followed longitudinally through the course of disease. Whole blood was collected in K2EDTA tubes by collaborating institutions according to the institutions' own protocols. For TCRbeta analysis, collaborator samples were shipped as frozen whole blood, as isolated PBMCs, or as DNA extracted from either sample type. Broader findings and caveats from the paper: The amount of clinical and demographic metadata varied by source and participant and was provided uncurated.

Trimming removed 5 bases from V and 2 bases from J, leaving 22 bases between the germline ends. CDR1 and CDR2 (SGHDT, YYEEEE) derive from the germline V gene. The CDR3 runs 18 amino acids, cysteine and phenylalanine included. The DNA shown is the 54-base CDR3, in frame from base 1. TCRbeta CDR3 regions were amplified from genomic DNA using the immunoSEQ Assay, a bias-controlled multiplex PCR. Turning to the authors' computational methods: The number of nucleated cells in each sample was estimated by amplification of reference gene primers within the assay. Sequence reads were collapsed and filtered to measure the absolute abundance of every unique TCRbeta CDR3 rearrangement. Productive Simpson clonality was computed per sample as the square root of Simpson's diversity index over productive rearrangements. TCRdb re-hosts the immuneACCESS table, in-frame sequences only. Its copies lack some clones; in the studies checked, an unresolved V gene accounts for under half of them, and the cause for the rest is not known. That table is the source of V, J and clone size, and D and trimming were worked out from the DNA. The sample table records more than 200,000 clones; around 84% of these occur just once. About 10% of the sample belongs to the ten largest clones.

Details on this clone: Its recognized antigen is unknown. No qualities accompany the bases; no much larger clone lies one base away.

The sequence came from a woman of 80 years or more with COVID-19, enrolled during active disease. The specimen was peripheral blood. The rearranged segments are TRBV5-6 and TRBJ2-2, with a weak D call of TRBD2 (7 bases match). Read as DNA, the sequence is TGTGCCAGCAGATGGGGGCGAGGCGGGGGAATCAACACCGGGGAGCTGTTTTTT. Protein translation: CASRWGRGGGINTGELFF. The full variable domain, completed from the reference TRBV5-6 and TRBJ2-2 proteins outside the CDR3, reads DAGVTQSPTHLIKTRGQQVTLRCSPKSGHDTVSWYQQALGQGPQFIFQYYEEEERQRGNFPDRFSGHQFPNYSSELNVNALLLGDSALYLCASRWGRGGGINTGELFFGEGSRLTVL.